This TCR beta chain was sequenced during a study of molecular identifiers for immune sequencing clone quantification. The bulk TCR libraries were made with methods described before and with listed TCR primers. In TCRdb, the PCR reads were re-called with MiXCR into one record per CDR3 protein. The data contain roughly 100,000 distinct CDR3 sequences, 35% of them singletons. The specimen sequenced was naive CD8+ T cells from blood, with Jurkat cell RNA spiked in. Stated subset: FACS-sorted CD8+CD4-CCR7+CD45RA+ naive T cells. The receptor was isolated from a human donor in good health. Some libraries in this study had Jurkat cell RNA spiked in.

CDR3 coding DNA: TGTGCCAGCAGTGAAGTGGTTGGCCCTAATCAGCCCCAGCATTTT. Encoded protein: CASSEVVGPNQPQHF. This rearrangement joins TRBV6-1 to TRBJ1-5; D is uncertain. Germline CDR1 reads MNHNS; CDR2 reads SASEGT. CDR3 length: 15 residues. V was pared by 1 base and J by 4 bases, with 11 bases between.